This T cell receptor (beta chain) derives from a study of OX40 agonist ivuxolimab in advanced cancers. Background on the study: Averaging roughly 60 years in age, with a range of roughly 20 to 79, the cohort was about 83% male. Overall study results and limits: In the 0.1 to 3.0 mg/kg range, CD4+ and CD8+ blood T cells had expanded clonally by week 6.

The junction had 20 bases not matched to a gene; V was cut back by 6 bases and J by 9 bases. Germline V gives CDR1 LNHDA, CDR2 SQIVND (reference sequence). CDR3 length: 16 amino acids. The method was immunoSEQ multiplex PCR; TCRdb's version includes in-frame clones alone and lacks a portion of them. The table lists roughly 56,000 clones, around 86% of them singletons, with around 0.9% in the top ten. With respect to this clone: The antigen remains undetermined.

The origin of this receptor is an adult with an advanced solid tumor such as melanoma, head and neck, liver or kidney cancer. The sample in question was CD4+ or CD8+ T cells sorted from blood, obtained in a trial of the OX40 agonist ivuxolimab. The chain has TRBV19 and TRBJ2-7; 7 nucleotides align to TRBD2. CDR3 residues: CASRGRGDDLRVGQYF. The CDR3 nucleotides are TGTGCCAGTAGGGGTCGGGGGGATGATCTACGAGTCGGGCAGTACTTC. Based on the CDR3 plus reference TRBV19 and TRBJ2-7, the full variable domain is DGGITQSPKYLFRKEGQNVTLSCEQNLNHDAMYWYRQDPGQGLRLIYYSQIVNDFQKGDIAEGYSVSREKKESFPLTVTSAQKNPTAFYLCASRGRGDDLRVGQYFGPGTRLTVT.